These 31 T cell receptor beta chains came from one sample sequenced in a study of shared clonotypes between healthy human individuals. Positive CCR7 selection of CD45RO-negative cells yielded the naive CD8 cells, and terminally differentiated effector memory CD45RA+ cells were excluded. Generated by immunoSEQ multiplex PCR, the TCRdb table keeps only in-frame clones and is missing some. The table includes hundreds of thousands of clones, 96% detected once. The sample was naive CD8+ T cells sorted from blood. The receptor source for this set is a man aged 30 to 45 in good health.

The CDR3 protein is CASSALGSPLWTEAFF. In DNA, the CDR3 is TGTGCCAGCAGCGCGCTCGGCAGCCCCCTGTGGACTGAAGCTTTCTTT. The chain employs TRBV7-9 and TRBJ1-1; D is undetermined. Germline V lookup: CDR1 SEHNR, CDR2 FQNEAQ (reference sequence). The CDR3 runs 16 residues. The V end was cut by 5 bases, the J end by 5 bases, with 21 bases between.

This chain joins TRBV19 and TRBJ2-2; D remains unclear. The germline V and J ends were trimmed by 5 bases and 4 bases, with 5 bases remaining between them. The germline V gene encodes CDR1 LNHDA and CDR2 SQIVND (reference sequence). The CDR3 length is 12 residues. The CDR3 DNA is TGTGCCAGTAGTCCCCTCACCGGGGAGCTGTTTTTT. Its protein is CASSPLTGELFF.

The chain carries TRBV5-1 and TRBJ2-7; TRBD1 matches at 8 bases. J gave up 3 bases and V 1 base, and 6 bases lay outside the gene matches. Looked up from germline, CDR1 is SGHRS and CDR2 is YFSETQ. The CDR3 is 15 residues long. The CDR3 is CASSLRQGPNYEQYF. Written as DNA, the CDR3 is TGCGCCAGCAGCTTGAGACAGGGGCCAAACTACGAGCAGTACTTC.

The gene calls are TRBV18 and TRBJ2-2; 8 bases map to TRBD1. Germline V CDR1 and CDR2: KGHSH, LQKENI. V shed 6 bases and J 0 bases; nucleotides not matched to a gene: 9. The CDR3 consists of 17 residues. CDR3 coding DNA: TGTGCCAGCTCGCCCACGGGACAGGACGCGAACACCGGGGAGCTGTTTTTT. This translates into CASSPTGQDANTGELFF.

The chain recombines TRBV6-5 with TRBJ1-3; perhaps TRBD1 as D (5 bases). Between the trimmed V and J ends, which lost 6 bases and 0 bases, there was a span of 9 bases. Germline V gene sequence: CDR1 MNHEY, CDR2 SVGAGI. The CDR3 loop spans 14 amino acids. CDR3 nucleotide sequence: TGTGCCAGCAGCCCAACAGGCTCTGGAAACACCATATATTTT. It encodes CASSPTGSGNTIYF.

This chain joins TRBV10-2 and TRBJ2-2; 9 positions match TRBD1. V trimming: 8 bases; J trimming: 3 bases; junction bases outside the gene matches: 13. The CDR3 runs 17 residues. Germline V gene sequence: CDR1 WSHSY, CDR2 SAAADI. The CDR3, as DNA: TGCGCCAGCTCTGAGGGAGGGACAGGGTCCGACACCGGGGAGCTGTTTTTT. Amino acids: CASSEGGTGSDTGELFF.

This chain uses TRBV7-2 with TRBJ1-2; a possible D gene is TRBD1 (5 bases). The CDR3 loop spans 15 amino acids. Germline CDR1 SGHTA, CDR2 FQGNSA. Trimming shortened V by 2 bases and J by 5 bases, and 15 bases separated the two germline ends. The CDR3 DNA follows: TGTGCCAGCAGCTTAATAGTAGTGGGGGGATATGGCTACACCTTC. Its translation is CASSLIVVGGYGYTF. Full variable domain (missing parts from reference TRBV7-2 and TRBJ1-2): GAGVSQSPSNKVTEKGKDVELRCDPISGHTALYWYRQSLGQGLEFLIYFQGNSAPDKSGLPSDRFSAERTGGSVSTLTIQRTQQEDSAVYLCASSLIVVGGYGYTFGSGTRLTVV.

The CDR3 DNA follows: TGCGCCAGCAGCCAAGTTTTAGGCACTGAAGCTTTCTTT. This encodes CASSQVLGTEAFF. The genes are TRBV4-3 and TRBJ1-1; D unresolved. Trimming took off 1 base at V and 4 bases at J, with 7 bases between the two ends. The CDR3 totals 13 residues. In germline, CDR1 is LGHNA, CDR2 YSLEER.

The genes are TRBV7-6 and TRBJ2-6; possibly TRBD2 for D (6 bases). Germline-derived CDR1 and CDR2 are SGHVS and FNYEAQ. CDR3 size: 19 residues. The germline V and J ends were trimmed by 0 bases and 0 bases, with 15 bases remaining between them. CDR3 region: CASSLAYFGGASGANVLTF. The CDR3 nucleotides read TGTGCCAGCAGCTTAGCGTACTTTGGAGGGGCCTCTGGGGCCAACGTCCTGACTTTC.

The genes are TRBV7-6 and TRBJ2-3, with 9 positions matching TRBD1. Germline V gives CDR1 SGHVS, CDR2 FNYEAQ. V was pared by 2 bases and J by 3 bases, with 6 bases of the junction left unmatched. CDR3 length: 16 residues. The CDR3, as DNA: TGTGCCAGCAGCTTAAGGACAGGGGAAAGAACAGATACGCAGTATTTT. It yields the protein CASSLRTGERTDTQYF.

The rearrangement uses TRBV27 and TRBJ2-3; D may be TRBD1 (7 bases). The CDR3 spans 18 residues. CDR1 and CDR2 (germline): MNHEY, SMNVEV (reference sequence). Trimming took 2 bases from V and 3 from J, leaving 21 bases between them. CDR3 in amino acids: CASSLAGGGGKRTDTQYF. For the CDR3, the DNA is TGTGCCAGCAGTTTAGCAGGGGGTGGCGGGAAAAGGACAGATACGCAGTATTTT.

The chain joins TRBV6-4 to TRBJ2-2, with D uncertain. The germline CDR1 and CDR2 sequences are MRHNA and SNTAGT. This CDR3 contains 13 residues. V was cut by 6 bases and J by 1 base, with 6 bases left in between. Written as DNA, the CDR3 is TGTGCCAGCAGAGCACAGAACACCGGGGAGCTGTTTTTT. It is translated as CASRAQNTGELFF.

The chain couples TRBV27 to TRBJ1-5; no definite D call. Trimming removed 0 bases at V and 7 bases at J, with 10 bases between. Germline loops: CDR1 MNHEY, CDR2 SMNVEV (reference sequence). The CDR3 is made up of 14 amino acids. CDR3 loop: CASSLSVTGQPQHF. In DNA, the CDR3 is TGTGCCAGCAGTTTATCCGTGACGGGACAGCCCCAGCATTTT.

This chain uses TRBV9 with TRBJ1-5; 7 bases are shared with TRBD1. Looked up from germline, CDR1 is SGDLS and CDR2 is YYNGEE. The CDR3 is made up of 20 amino acids. V lost 4 bases to trimming and J lost 0 bases; unmatched junction nucleotides: 19. The CDR3 protein is CASSSRVGGRDRPSNQPQHF. CDR3 sequence (DNA): TGTGCCAGCAGCTCCCGTGTTGGTGGACGGGACAGACCTAGCAATCAGCCCCAGCATTTT.

V usage is TRBV7-2 and J usage is TRBJ2-7; TRBD1 is a possible D gene (5 bases). CDR3 length: 15 amino acids. The V and J ends lost 6 bases and 3 bases respectively, with 18 bases between them. CDR1 and CDR2 (germline): SGHTA, FQGNSA. The CDR3 sequence: CASSFTGFGVYEQYF. CDR3 coding DNA: TGTGCCAGCAGTTTTACAGGTTTCGGTGTCTACGAGCAGTACTTC.

The chain carries TRBV27 and TRBJ2-1; TRBD2 matches at 13 bases. With V trimmed by 7 bases and J by 5 bases, 2 bases remained unmatched. CDR3 length: 14 amino acids. Germline CDR1 is MNHEY and CDR2 is SMNVEV (reference sequence). This CDR3 is CASMGLAGNNEQFF. In DNA, the CDR3 is TGTGCCAGCATGGGACTAGCGGGGAACAATGAGCAGTTCTTC.

This clone is a singleton in its sample. V gene TRBV16 combines with J gene TRBJ2-2, with no clear D. The CDR3 is 12 residues long. Germline V CDR1 and CDR2: KGHSY, FQNENV. Trimming shortened V by 8 bases and J by 3 bases, and 7 bases separated the two germline ends. The CDR3 loop reads CASCKDTGELFF. The CDR3 region has the DNA TGTGCCAGCTGCAAAGACACCGGGGAGCTGTTTTTT.

The chain is built from TRBV10-2 and TRBJ2-2, with D perhaps matching TRBD1 (6 bases). Germline loops: CDR1 WSHSY, CDR2 SAAADI. This CDR3 region has 16 residues. Trimming stripped 3 bases from V and 7 bases from J, with 18 bases between. CDR3 nucleotides: TGCGCCAGCAGTGATGGCAGGGGCCGAGGGGTCGGGGAGCTGTTTTTT. Translation gives CASSDGRGRGVGELFF.

The CDR3 bases are TGTGCCAGCAGCTTATCGGGAGATAGCTACAATGAGCAGTTCTTC. Translating gives CASSLSGDSYNEQFF. The chain joins TRBV11-2 to TRBJ2-1, with D possibly matching TRBD2 (6 bases). CDR1 and CDR2 from the germline V gene are SGHAT and FQNNGV. Trimming stripped 2 bases from V and 3 bases from J, with 11 bases between. The CDR3 loop spans 15 amino acids.

This rearrangement joins TRBV28 to TRBJ2-3; D gene uncertain. The CDR3 is made up of 14 amino acids. Germline V gene sequence: CDR1 MDHEN, CDR2 SYDVKM. Trimming stripped 6 bases from V and 6 bases from J, with 16 bases between. CDR3 residues: CASRTADGWDTQYF. The CDR3 DNA sequence: TGTGCCAGCAGGACCGCGGACGGTTGGGATACGCAGTATTTT.

The chain recombines TRBV12-5 with TRBJ2-2; TRBD2 might be the D (6 bases). Germline CDR1 LGHNT, CDR2 FRNRAP. This CDR3 has 14 amino acids. Trimming took off 6 bases at V and 5 bases at J, with 13 bases between the two ends. In DNA form, the CDR3 reads TGTGCTAGTGGCTATCTTGCGGGGACCGGGGAGCTGTTTTTT. Amino acids: CASGYLAGTGELFF.

The chain couples TRBV4-3 to TRBJ1-1; TRBD1 might be the D (5 bases). Trimming stripped 0 bases from V and 1 base from J, with 12 bases between. Germline assignment: CDR1 LGHNA and CDR2 YSLEER. The CDR3 has 16 amino acids. The CDR3 is CASSQDSGASNTEAFF. CDR3 sequence (DNA): TGCGCCAGCAGCCAAGATTCCGGGGCCTCGAACACTGAAGCTTTCTTT.

The rearrangement joins TRBV1 to TRBJ2-7; the table's D call, TRBD1, was not checked against the DNA. TRBV1 is described as a pseudogene. The CDR3 has 17 residues. CDR3 sequence (DNA): TGCACCAGCAGTCGAACCGCCAACAGGGGACAGGCCTACGAGCAGTACTTC. This sequence encodes CTSSRTANRGQAYEQYF.

The chain uses TRBV15 and TRBJ2-7; a weak D match, TRBD2 (6 bases). V lost 1 base and J 7 bases, leaving 17 bases between the germline ends. Per germline, CDR1 LNHNV and CDR2 YYDKDF (reference sequence). This CDR3 is 15 amino acids long. The CDR3 loop reads CATSRVSGPGREQYF. CDR3 in DNA: TGTGCCACCAGCAGAGTAAGCGGGCCAGGGCGGGAGCAGTACTTC.

V usage is TRBV11-1 and J usage is TRBJ2-3, with D unclear. V was cut by 11 bases and J by 0 bases, with 6 bases left in between. The length of the CDR3 is 11 residues. Germline V CDR1 and CDR2: SGHAT, FQDESV (reference sequence). The CDR3 coding sequence is TGTGCCTTCAGGAGCACAGATACGCAGTATTTT. The encoded protein is CAFRSTDTQYF.

V is TRBV6-1 and J is TRBJ2-7; TRBD1 is a possible D gene (6 bases). Trimming stripped 3 bases from V and 2 bases from J, with 11 bases between. This CDR3 region has 14 residues. Per germline, CDR1 MNHNS and CDR2 SASEGT. The CDR3, as DNA: TGTGCCAGCAGTGACAGGGGAAGGGCCTACGAGCAGTACTTC. This codes for CASSDRGRAYEQYF.

This clone came up once. The chain has TRBV14 and TRBJ2-2; 8 positions match TRBD1. Per germline, CDR1 SGHDN and CDR2 FVKESK. CDR3 length: 15 residues. The V segment lost 1 base and the J segment 7 bases; nucleotides outside the gene matches: 5. The CDR3 spells CASSQAGQGVGELFF. The CDR3 nucleotides read TGTGCCAGCAGCCAAGCAGGACAGGGTGTCGGGGAGCTGTTTTTT. Variable domain in full (rest from reference TRBV14 and TRBJ2-2): EAGVTQFPSHSVIEKGQTVTLRCDPISGHDNLYWYRRVMGKEIKFLLHFVKESKQDESGMPNNRFLAERTGGTYSTLKVQPAELEDSGVYFCASSQAGQGVGELFFGEGSRLTVL.

The chain links TRBV29-1 to TRBJ2-7; possibly TRBD2 for D (6 bases). The ends were cut back, 8 bases at V and 3 bases at J, with 14 bases in the middle. This CDR3 has 12 amino acids. Looked up from germline, CDR1 is SQVTM and CDR2 is ANQGSEA. For the CDR3, the DNA is TGCAGCATAGGGGAGGACGGCTACGAGCAGTACTTC. Protein sequence: CSIGEDGYEQYF.

The V and J genes are TRBV27 and TRBJ2-7; D unresolved. CDR3 length equals 15 residues. Per the germline V gene, CDR1 is MNHEY and CDR2 is SMNVEV (reference sequence). Trimming left V 2 bases short and J 0 bases short, with 11 bases between. CDR3 bases: TGTGCCAGCAGTTTAGGTACGGACGGCTCCTACGAGCAGTACTTC. This encodes CASSLGTDGSYEQYF.

As to this clone: This sample includes further DNA sequences coding for the same CDR3. CDR3 amino acids: CSVEGNYYEQYF. Written as DNA, the CDR3 is TGCAGCGTTGAAGGCAATTACTACGAGCAGTACTTC. This chain links TRBV29-1 with TRBJ2-7, with no clear D. The CDR3 runs to 12 residues. Germline V lookup: CDR1 SQVTM, CDR2 ANQGSEA. V was trimmed by 1 base and J by 3 bases, leaving 7 bases between them.

The J gene is TRBJ2-7, the V gene TRBV7-9; unclear D gene. Per germline, CDR1 SEHNR and CDR2 FQNEAQ (reference sequence). CDR3 length: 13 residues. Trimming pared 6 bases from V and 0 bases from J, leaving 9 bases between. CDR3 bases: TGTGCCAGCAGTTCCTCGGCCTCCTACGAGCAGTACTTC. This encodes CASSSSASYEQYF. Together with reference TRBV7-9 and TRBJ2-7, the CDR3 gives the full variable domain: DTGVSQNPRHKITKRGQNVTFRCDPISEHNRLYWYRQTLGQGPEFLTYFQNEAQLEKSRLLSDRFSAERPKGSFSTLEIQRTEQGDSAMYLCASSSSASYEQYFGPGTRLTVT.